This entry lists 13 T cell receptor beta chains sequenced from one sample in a study of PD-1 blockade in classical Hodgkin lymphoma. Following autologous stem cell transplantation, relapse occurred in every patient, and exposure to brentuximab vedotin varied. Sequencing used immunoSEQ multiplex PCR; TCRdb keeps in-frame clones, though not all of them. Of about 17,000 clones listed, over 60% are singletons. The specimen was peripheral blood mononuclear cells (PBMCs), collected before the second cycle of nivolumab. The receptors were sampled from a human donor with classical Hodgkin lymphoma.

J is TRBJ1-2 and V is TRBV4-1, with TRBD1 matching over 8 bases. V dropped 4 bases and J dropped 2; count of bases not matched to a gene: 12. The V gene's germline CDR1 is MGHRA and CDR2 YSYEKL. This CDR3 spans 17 amino acids. Written as DNA, the CDR3 is TGCGCCAGCAGCCCCACGGACAGGGTGTTTGCGAACTATGGCTACACCTTC. Protein sequence: CASSPTDRVFANYGYTF.

This clone has a single count. The CDR3 DNA reads TGTGCCAGCACCCTAGGGGGGAACTCCTACAATGAGCAGTTCTTC. This codes for CASTLGGNSYNEQFF. The chain links TRBV11-2 to TRBJ2-1, with D possibly being TRBD1 or TRBD2 (6 bases each). The CDR3 is 15 amino acids. The V gene's germline CDR1 is SGHAT and CDR2 FQNNGV. Trimming shortened V by 7 bases and J by 0 bases, and 13 bases separated the two germline ends.

Judged by abundance, this clone is medium-sized (0.01 to 0.1%). V is TRBV27 and J is TRBJ2-1; D remains unclear. The V gene's germline CDR1 is MNHEY and CDR2 SMNVEV (reference sequence). The CDR3 runs to 14 residues. The V end was cut by 3 bases, the J end by 9 bases, with 15 bases between. The CDR3 sequence is CASSLGNPNGEQFF. Written as DNA, the CDR3 is TGTGCCAGCAGTTTGGGCAACCCAAACGGTGAGCAGTTCTTC.

The DNA of the CDR3 is TGTGCCTCACGGTGGGCAGGCCACTCTGGGGCCAACGTCCTGACTTTC. Amino acid sequence: CASRWAGHSGANVLTF. V usage is TRBV28 and J usage is TRBJ2-6; the D is unclear. The V end lost 11 bases, the J end lost 0 bases, and 17 bases lay between the germline ends. Germline CDR1 and CDR2: MDHEN and SYDVKM. This CDR3 spans 16 amino acids.

V usage is TRBV7-9 and J usage is TRBJ2-1; D gene unclear. From germline, CDR1 is SEHNR and CDR2 FQNEAQ (reference sequence). This CDR3 contains 13 residues. V shed 1 base and J shed 7 bases, with 8 bases lying between them. The CDR3 DNA reads TGTGCCAGCAGCTTAGACGGAGCAAATGAGCAGTTCTTC. Translated, it gives CASSLDGANEQFF.

The J gene is TRBJ2-7, the V gene TRBV2; D not certain. Trimming pared 0 bases from V and 5 bases from J, leaving 11 bases between. This CDR3 region has 14 residues. Germline lookup yields CDR1 SNHLY and CDR2 FYNNEI. The CDR3 coding sequence is TGTGCCAGCAGTGAAGCGCCAACGAGGCACGAGCAGTACTTC. As protein: CASSEAPTRHEQYF.

V and J are TRBV7-2 and TRBJ2-1, with TRBD2 matching over 7 bases. The ends lost 5 bases at V and 7 bases at J; junction bases unmatched: 8. Germline assignment: CDR1 SGHTA and CDR2 FQGNSA. CDR3 size: 14 residues. The CDR3 reads CASSPWDGRNEQFF. Here the CDR3 DNA reads TGTGCCAGCAGCCCATGGGACGGGAGGAATGAGCAGTTCTTC.

This sequence joins TRBV28 and TRBJ1-2; D uncertain. This CDR3 has 10 residues. Trimming cost V 6 bases and J 5 bases, with 4 bases left between them. Germline V gives CDR1 MDHEN, CDR2 SYDVKM. CDR3 coding DNA: TGTGCCAGCAGGCAATATGGCTACACCTTC. It is translated as CASRQYGYTF.

This clone turned up a few times. The CDR3 nucleotides read TGTGCCAGTAGTATTCGAGGGTCAAGAATCAGCCGTCAGCCCCAGCATTTT. Translated: CASSIRGSRISRQPQHF. The V call is TRBV19, the J call TRBJ1-5; no reliable D call. V was clipped by 3 bases and J by 6 bases, with 21 bases between them. The CDR3 is made up of 17 amino acids. The germline CDR1 and CDR2 sequences are LNHDA and SQIVND (reference sequence).

This clone has only a few counts. V gene TRBV28 combines with J gene TRBJ1-5; 8 nucleotides agree with TRBD1. The germline gives CDR1 MDHEN, CDR2 SYDVKM. V shed 4 bases, J shed 4 bases, and the junction held 15 bases outside the gene matches. The CDR3 is 18 residues long. This chain's CDR3 is CASSSPPGQGRANQPQHF. In DNA form, the CDR3 reads TGTGCCAGCAGTTCCCCCCCCGGACAGGGACGGGCGAATCAGCCCCAGCATTTT.

This rearrangement joins TRBV6-4 to TRBJ2-2, with D perhaps matching TRBD1 (5 bases). Trimming left V 3 bases short and J 3 bases short, with 11 bases between. Per germline, CDR1 MRHNA and CDR2 SNTAGT. CDR3 size: 15 residues. The CDR3 DNA is TGTGCCAGCAGTGAATCAGGGTTCCACACCGGGGAGCTGTTTTTT. It specifies CASSESGFHTGELFF.

The chain employs TRBV27 and TRBJ1-5; D remains unclear. The V gene lost 1 base and the J gene lost 6 bases, with 7 bases spanning the gap. Germline values: CDR1 MNHEY, CDR2 SMNVEV (reference sequence). CDR3 length: 13 residues. The CDR3 coding sequence is TGTGCCAGCAGTTTATTGCGTGGTCAGCCCCAGCATTTT. Its translation: CASSLLRGQPQHF.

The V gene is TRBV5-6, the J gene TRBJ2-5, with unresolved D. Looked up from germline, CDR1 is SGHDT and CDR2 is YYEEEE. The CDR3 length is 12 residues. The V gene lost 4 bases and the J gene lost 5 bases, with 9 bases spanning the gap. For the CDR3, the DNA is TGTGCCAGCAGCACTGCCCGGGAGACCCAGTACTTC. Protein: CASSTARETQYF.